This T cell receptor beta chain was retrieved from a study of shared clonotypes between healthy human individuals. TCRdb's copy holds only in-frame clones and misses some; the assay was immunoSEQ multiplex PCR. The sample has roughly 700,000 clones, around 72% seen once; the top ten hold approximately 1.6%. CDR1 and CDR2 (germline): MDHEN, SYDVKM. The CDR3 loop spans 14 amino acids. Trimming removed 7 bases at V and 7 bases at J, with 20 bases between. This receptor was identified in a woman aged 25 to 45 in good health. Material: memory CD4+ T cells sorted from blood. Subset described: CD45RA-negative fraction. The chain couples TRBV28 to TRBJ2-7, with D perhaps being TRBD1 or TRBD2 (5 bases each). CDR3 in amino acids: CASKDGRGLGEQYF. The CDR3 DNA is TGTGCCAGCAAAGACGGACGGGGCTTGGGGGAGCAGTACTTC.